The 14 T cell receptor beta chains listed next were all sequenced from one sample in a study of blood T cell repertoires in COVID-19. Clones were read by immunoSEQ multiplex PCR, and TCRdb kept only the in-frame ones, dropping some. The data contain roughly 400,000 clones, 87% of them singletons. The source material was peripheral blood. These receptors were obtained from a woman aged 60-75 years with COVID-19, enrolled during active disease.

J is TRBJ2-1 and V is TRBV5-1; D remains unclear. The germline V gene encodes CDR1 SGHRS and CDR2 YFSETQ. This CDR3 is built from 12 residues. Trimming took off 2 bases at V and 8 bases at J, with 8 bases between the two ends. CDR3 amino acids: CASSFPTDEQFF. The DNA for the CDR3 is TGCGCCAGCAGCTTTCCTACCGATGAGCAGTTCTTC.

The chain recombines TRBV6-5 with TRBJ2-7; D is perhaps TRBD1 (5 bases). The CDR3 is made up of 15 amino acids. The V gene lost 6 bases and the J gene lost 0 bases, with 15 bases spanning the gap. The germline V gene has CDR1 MNHEY and CDR2 SVGAGI. CDR3 amino acids: CASRLNRRLSYEQYF. The CDR3 DNA is TGTGCCAGCAGGCTTAACAGGCGCCTCTCCTACGAGCAGTACTTC.

This chain joins TRBV5-6 and TRBJ2-7, with D possibly matching TRBD1 (7 bases). Per germline, CDR1 SGHDT and CDR2 YYEEEE. Between the trimmed V and J ends, which lost 0 bases and 2 bases, there was a span of 24 bases. CDR3 length: 19 residues. In DNA form, the CDR3 reads TGTGCCAGCAGCTTGGGCTGGGGGGACAGCTTCGGCTCCCCCTACGAGCAGTACTTC. Translating gives CASSLGWGDSFGSPYEQYF.

The V and J genes are TRBV4-1 and TRBJ2-7, with unresolved D. Per the germline V gene, CDR1 is MGHRA and CDR2 is YSYEKL. Trimming removed 0 bases at V and 5 bases at J, with 8 bases between. This CDR3 spans 13 amino acids. The CDR3 sequence: CASSQDPLNEQYF. For the CDR3, the DNA is TGCGCCAGCAGCCAAGATCCGCTAAACGAGCAGTACTTC.

CDR3 sequence reads: CASGLPLSGDHNEQFF. The CDR3 coding sequence is TGTGCTAGTGGTTTGCCCCTTAGCGGGGACCACAATGAGCAGTTCTTC. J is TRBJ2-1 and V is TRBV12-5; the match to TRBD2 covers 8 bases. The trim removed 2 bases at V and 5 bases at J, leaving 8 bases unmatched. Germline lookup yields CDR1 LGHNT and CDR2 FRNRAP. This CDR3 is built from 16 residues.

The chain employs TRBV19 and TRBJ2-1; 12 bases align to TRBD2. V lost 4 bases and J lost 0; bases outside the gene matches: 10. The CDR3 contains 19 residues. CDR1 LNHDA and CDR2 SQIVND come from the germline V gene (reference sequence). The CDR3 here is CASSTRLAGAISSYNEQFF. The CDR3 nucleotides are TGTGCCAGTAGTACGCGACTAGCGGGGGCCATAAGCTCCTACAATGAGCAGTTCTTC.

This clone was found once. The V call is TRBV15, the J call TRBJ2-7, with 8 bases matching TRBD2. Germline V gene lookup returns CDR1 LNHNV and CDR2 YYDKDF (reference sequence). CDR3 length: 14 amino acids. V trimming: 1 base; J trimming: 3 bases; junction bases outside the gene matches: 2. The CDR3 sequence: CATSRAGGDYEQYF. CDR3 nucleotide sequence: TGTGCCACCAGCAGAGCCGGGGGGGACTACGAGCAGTACTTC.

The rearrangement links TRBV5-1 to TRBJ2-1; TRBD2 matches at 16 bases. This CDR3 has 18 residues. The germline CDR1 and CDR2 sequences are SGHRS and YFSETQ. The trim removed 4 bases at V and 7 bases at J, leaving 11 bases unmatched. CDR3 bases: TGCGCCAGCAGCCGGACCGGGACTAGCGGGGGGGCCGAAAATGAGCAGTTCTTC. The encoded protein is CASSRTGTSGGAENEQFF.

The rearrangement links TRBV15 to TRBJ1-2; D might be TRBD1 (5 bases). V dropped 1 base and J dropped 8 bases, with 8 bases sitting between them. Germline V gene data show CDR1 as LNHNV and CDR2 as YYDKDF (reference sequence). The CDR3 has 12 amino acids. The CDR3 is CATSRAKGGYTF. The DNA of the CDR3 is TGTGCCACCAGCAGAGCTAAGGGGGGCTACACCTTC.

V and J are TRBV4-2 and TRBJ1-2; 10 bases map to TRBD1. Germline V gene lookup returns CDR1 LGHNA and CDR2 YNFKEQ. The trim removed 0 bases at V and 8 bases at J, leaving 12 bases unmatched. CDR3 length equals 17 residues. CDR3 amino acids: CASSQEGTGAIYLGYTF. The CDR3 DNA reads TGTGCCAGCAGCCAAGAAGGGACAGGGGCCATCTATCTGGGCTACACCTTC.

V is TRBV28 and J is TRBJ2-6; D gene ambiguous. The CDR3 sequence is 15 residues long. The V gene lost 6 bases and the J gene lost 0 bases, with 9 bases spanning the gap. CDR1 is MDHEN, CDR2 SYDVKM, per germline. The CDR3: CASSPPYSGANVLTF. CDR3 in DNA: TGTGCCAGCAGCCCTCCTTACTCTGGGGCCAACGTCCTGACTTTC.

The chain uses TRBV28 and TRBJ1-2; TRBD1 matches 10 bases. Germline V gene sequence: CDR1 MDHEN, CDR2 SYDVKM. Unmatched junction bases numbered 12, after V lost 6 bases and J lost 5 bases. The CDR3 consists of 16 residues. The CDR3: CASRPYSGTGVYGYTF. In DNA form, the CDR3 reads TGTGCCAGCAGACCTTATTCCGGGACAGGGGTGTATGGCTACACCTTC.

J is TRBJ2-1 and V is TRBV9; no firm D call. From germline, CDR1 is SGDLS and CDR2 YYNGEE. The V gene lost 0 bases and the J gene lost 8 bases, with 18 bases spanning the gap. The CDR3 is 16 amino acids. CDR3 sequence reads: CASSVAPGPAIDEQFF. DNA of the CDR3: TGTGCCAGCAGCGTAGCCCCGGGTCCAGCCATCGATGAGCAGTTCTTC.

The genes are TRBV7-9 and TRBJ2-7; perhaps TRBD2 as D (5 bases). The CDR3 loop spans 12 amino acids. The V and J ends lost 6 bases and 5 bases respectively, with 11 bases between them. CDR1 and CDR2 (germline): SEHNR, FQNEAQ (reference sequence). The CDR3, as DNA: TGTGCCAGCAGGATCGCCGGGAACGAGCAGTACTTC. It encodes CASRIAGNEQYF.